The next 26 T cell receptor beta chains were all read from a single sample in a study of blood T cells in healthy people across ages. With a J-beta primer mix and a sample-barcoded 5' primer, a second PCR ran about 6 to 11 cycles. TCRdb re-analysed the 5' RACE reads in MiXCR, keeping a single row per CDR3 protein. Of fewer than 2 million distinct CDR3 sequences listed, roughly 43% are singletons. The sequenced sample consisted of blood. The receptors shown here come from a human donor in good health.

This sequence joins TRBV7-2 and TRBJ2-7; D gene uncertain. The CDR3 runs to 16 residues. V dropped 4 bases and J dropped 3 bases, with 19 bases sitting between them. Germline V gene sequence: CDR1 SGHTA, CDR2 FQGNSA. The CDR3 DNA reads as TGTGCCAGCAGCTCCATAGGAACCGCTTTCTTCTACGAGCAGTACTTC. This sequence encodes CASSSIGTAFFYEQYF.

This clonotype was observed a handful of times. The V call is TRBV30, the J call TRBJ2-1; D is perhaps TRBD2 (5 bases). Trimming removed 2 bases at V and 3 bases at J, with 11 bases between. CDR1 is GTSNPN and CDR2 is SVGIG in the germline V gene (reference sequence). The CDR3 length is 14 residues. CDR3 sequence: CAWSRSGNYNEQFF. In DNA form, the CDR3 reads TGTGCCTGGAGTCGGTCGGGGAACTACAATGAGCAGTTCTTC. The full variable domain, completed using reference TRBV30 and TRBJ2-1, is SQTIHQWPATLVQPVGSPLSLECTVEGTSNPNLYWYRQAAGRGLQLLFYSVGIGQISSEVPQNLSASRPQDRQFILSSKKLLLSDSGFYLCAWSRSGNYNEQFFGPGTRLTVL.

The genes are TRBV3-1 and TRBJ1-5; no definite D call. Germline CDR1 and CDR2: LGHDT and YNNKEL (reference sequence). The CDR3 is 16 amino acids. V lost 3 bases and J lost 0, with 12 bases in between. As DNA, the CDR3 is TGTGCCAGCAGCCATTCGGCAGCTATTAGCAATCAGCCCCAGCATTTT. It codes for CASSHSAAISNQPQHF.

The rearrangement links TRBV7-2 to TRBJ2-1; 11 positions match TRBD2. Germline CDR1 is SGHTA and CDR2 is FQGNSA. The CDR3 is made up of 15 amino acids. V shed 5 bases and J 7 bases; nucleotides not matched to a gene: 7. The CDR3 protein is CASSLSGGAENEQFF. The CDR3 DNA reads as TGTGCCAGCAGCCTTAGCGGGGGGGCGGAAAATGAGCAGTTCTTC.

For this clonotype: Its ends do not fully match the called genes, so a read error is possible. V is TRBV13 and J is TRBJ2-2, with D perhaps TRBD1 or TRBD2 (6 bases each). The CDR3 has 15 residues. Per germline, CDR1 PRHDT and CDR2 FYEKMQ (reference sequence). CDR3 sequence: CASSLSGAGTEELFF. The CDR3, as DNA: TGTGCCAGCAGCTTGTCGGGGGCTGGCACCGAGGAGCTGTTTTTT. The whole variable domain, remainder taken from reference TRBV13 and TRBJ2-2, is AAGVIQSPRHLIKEKRETATLKCYPIPRHDTVYWYQQGPGQDPQFLISFYEKMQSDKGSIPDRFSAQQFSDYHSELNMSSLELGDSALYFCASSLSGAGTEELFFGEGSRLTVL.

This clonotype was observed a few times. The V call is TRBV20-1, the J call TRBJ2-3; 9 nucleotides align to TRBD2. Trimming cost V 5 bases and J 6 bases; bases outside gene matches: 6. Germline-derived CDR1 and CDR2 are DFQATT and SNEGSKA (reference sequence). The CDR3 is 13 residues long. This CDR3 is CSAEAGGRDTQYF. Here the CDR3 DNA reads TGCAGTGCTGAGGCGGGGGGGCGGGATACGCAGTATTTT.

CDR3 DNA sequence: TGTGCCAGCAGCGTGGGCGGCCCACCCCTCCACTTT. Its translation is CASSVGGPPLHF. The chain combines TRBV9 with TRBJ1-6; D remains ambiguous. V gave up 2 bases and J gave up 11 bases, with 8 bases separating them. There are 12 residues in the CDR3. CDR1 and CDR2 from the germline V gene are SGDLS and YYNGEE.

Concerning this clonotype itself: At one end, the junction sequence differs from germline, possibly due to a read error. V is TRBV7-2 and J is TRBJ1-2, with 7 bases matching TRBD1. Germline assignment: CDR1 SGHTA and CDR2 FQGNSA. This CDR3 is 16 amino acids long. The CDR3 reads CASSSQLRQGGYGHTF. CDR3 DNA: TGTGCCAGCAGCTCTCAACTTCGACAGGGAGGATATGGCCACACCTTC. The entire variable domain, with the rest obtained from reference TRBV7-2 and TRBJ1-2, is as follows: GAGVSQSPSNKVTEKGKDVELRCDPISGHTALYWYRQSLGQGLEFLIYFQGNSAPDKSGLPSDRFSAERTGGSVSTLTIQRTQQEDSAVYLCASSSQLRQGGYGHTFGSGTRLTVV.

The CDR3 spells CAGRSDRDYGYTF. DNA for the CDR3: TGTGCCGGCCGATCGGACAGGGATTATGGCTACACCTTC. This chain uses TRBV14 with TRBJ1-2; 8 bases fit TRBD1. In germline, CDR1 is SGHDN, CDR2 FVKESK. The CDR3 spans 13 residues. V dropped 11 bases and J dropped 5; count of bases not matched to a gene: 10.

The chain is built from TRBV4-2 and TRBJ1-5; no reliable D call. The germline V and J ends were trimmed by 0 bases and 8 bases, with 8 bases remaining between them. This CDR3 comprises 13 residues. Germline-derived CDR1 and CDR2 are LGHNA and YNFKEQ. The CDR3 loop is CASSQDPEEPQHF. The DNA for the CDR3 is TGTGCCAGCAGCCAAGATCCCGAGGAGCCCCAGCATTTT.

This clonotype was observed a few times. The J gene is TRBJ2-5, the V gene TRBV29-1; D is perhaps TRBD1 or TRBD2 (5 bases each). The germline V gene has CDR1 SQVTM and CDR2 ANQGSEA. The CDR3 consists of 12 residues. Trimming shortened V by 3 bases and J by 5 bases, and 10 bases separated the two germline ends. CDR3: CSVDLGDETQYF. CDR3 coding DNA: TGCAGCGTTGATTTAGGGGACGAGACCCAGTACTTC.

The chain is built from TRBV7-2 and TRBJ1-3, with D perhaps matching TRBD1 (5 bases). The CDR3 contains 12 residues. Trimming took 8 bases from V and 4 from J, leaving 9 bases between them. Germline V gene lookup returns CDR1 SGHTA and CDR2 FQGNSA. The CDR3 here is CASRDEGNTIYF. CDR3 coding DNA: TGTGCCAGCCGGGACGAGGGAAACACCATATATTTT. Complete variable domain (other parts from reference TRBV7-2 and TRBJ1-3): GAGVSQSPSNKVTEKGKDVELRCDPISGHTALYWYRQSLGQGLEFLIYFQGNSAPDKSGLPSDRFSAERTGGSVSTLTIQRTQQEDSAVYLCASRDEGNTIYFGEGSWLTVV.

This clonotype was seen a handful of times. J is TRBJ2-3 and V is TRBV4-3; D unresolved. This CDR3 has 15 residues. Germline CDR1 is LGHNA and CDR2 is YSLEER. V lost 0 bases, J lost 3 bases, and 10 bases lay in between. The CDR3 nucleotides are TGCGCCAGCAGCCAAGATCGAGTGACGACAGATACGCAGTATTTT. Translation gives CASSQDRVTTDTQYF.

The sample holds many counts of this clonotype. This rearrangement joins TRBV20-1 to TRBJ2-7; 14 nucleotides match TRBD2. There are 14 residues in the CDR3. Germline assignment: CDR1 DFQATT and CDR2 SNEGSKA (reference sequence). J gave up 3 bases and V 5 bases, and 3 bases lay outside the gene matches. Here the CDR3 reads CSARGLAGVYEQYF. The CDR3 DNA reads as TGCAGTGCTCGGGGACTAGCGGGGGTCTACGAGCAGTACTTC.

This clonotype showed up just a few times. The rearrangement uses TRBV11-3 and TRBJ1-1; tentative D call: TRBD1 (5 bases). The CDR3 is made up of 17 amino acids. Germline CDR1 and CDR2: SGHNT and YENEEA. V lost 1 base and J lost 5, with 20 bases in between. The CDR3 DNA reads TGTGCCAGCAGCTTAGGGGGAATGACAGCGAGGAGGACTGAAGCTTTCTTT. Translating it yields CASSLGGMTARRTEAFF.

This clonotype was seen a handful of times. The chain employs TRBV4-1 and TRBJ1-5; D is uncertain. Trimming took off 0 bases at V and 4 bases at J, with 13 bases between the two ends. The germline gives CDR1 MGHRA, CDR2 YSYEKL. There are 16 residues in the CDR3. The CDR3 loop is CASSQDLGRVNQPQHF. In DNA form, the CDR3 reads TGCGCCAGCAGCCAAGATTTAGGGCGGGTAAATCAGCCCCAGCATTTT.

The chain has TRBV6-1 and TRBJ1-1; 7 bases fit TRBD1. Trimming took 3 bases from V and 5 from J; bases not matched to a gene: 9. This CDR3 contains 15 residues. Germline CDR1 MNHNS, CDR2 SASEGT. CDR3 in DNA: TGTGCCAGCAGTGATTACCCGACAGGGTTTACTGAAGCTTTCTTT. Translating gives CASSDYPTGFTEAFF.

The chain combines TRBV29-1 with TRBJ2-2; no clear D gene. The V gene lost 4 bases and the J gene lost 1 base, with 10 bases spanning the gap. The CDR3 runs 14 residues. From germline, CDR1 is SQVTM and CDR2 ANQGSEA. The CDR3: CSVGAIRNTGELFF. CDR3 in DNA: TGCAGCGTTGGGGCCATCCGGAACACCGGGGAGCTGTTTTTT.

This clonotype was counted only a few times. The chain combines TRBV7-2 with TRBJ1-2; the D is unclear. Germline V gene data show CDR1 as SGHTA and CDR2 as FQGNSA. The CDR3 is made up of 14 amino acids. V shed 2 bases and J shed 8 bases, with 15 bases lying between them. CDR3 in DNA: TGTGCCAGCAGCTTAATTGGCGGCCCGACGGGCTACACCTTC. Its translation: CASSLIGGPTGYTF. The full variable domain, its missing parts supplied by reference TRBV7-2 and TRBJ1-2, is GAGVSQSPSNKVTEKGKDVELRCDPISGHTALYWYRQSLGQGLEFLIYFQGNSAPDKSGLPSDRFSAERTGGSVSTLTIQRTQQEDSAVYLCASSLIGGPTGYTFGSGTRLTVV.

Note on this clonotype: One junction end does not reproduce the germline sequence, and a read error may be involved. This chain connects TRBV7-8 to TRBJ2-3; TRBD2 matches at 14 bases. CDR3 size: 18 residues. Germline CDR1 reads SGHVS; CDR2 reads FQNEAQ. CDR3: CTSSATGLAGASTDTQYF. DNA for the CDR3: TGTACCAGCAGCGCAACGGGACTAGCGGGGGCTAGCACAGATACGCAGTATTTT.

Only a few counts were recorded for this clonotype. The chain combines TRBV28 with TRBJ2-7; 9 bases are shared with TRBD1. The DNA end lines up better with TRBJ2-5; the J call may be wrong. The CDR3 extends over 15 amino acids. Germline V gene sequence: CDR1 MDHEN, CDR2 SYDVKM. CDR3 DNA: TGTGCCAGCAGTCCGTTAACAGGGGGCGGTGAGACCCAGTACTTC. It yields the protein CASSPLTGGGETQYF.

Many counts were recorded for this clonotype. The chain has TRBV3-1 and TRBJ2-1; D is perhaps TRBD2 (5 bases). There are 13 residues in the CDR3. CDR1 is LGHDT, CDR2 YNNKEL, per germline (reference sequence). Deletions cut 5 bases from V and 4 bases from J, with 9 bases between. The CDR3 loop reads CASSDRGYNEQFF. For the CDR3, the DNA is TGTGCCAGCAGCGACCGGGGTTACAATGAGCAGTTCTTC.

This clonotype was found a few times. V gene TRBV7-2 combines with J gene TRBJ2-4; a possible D gene is TRBD2 (7 bases). The V and J ends lost 0 bases and 8 bases respectively, with 11 bases between them. This CDR3 contains 14 residues. Germline CDR1 is SGHTA and CDR2 is FQGNSA. CDR3 protein: CASSLAEGGDIQYF. The CDR3, as DNA: TGTGCCAGCAGCTTAGCCGAGGGGGGGGACATTCAGTACTTC.

This clonotype was recorded a few times. V gene TRBV5-6 combines with J gene TRBJ1-2; D is perhaps TRBD1 (5 bases). Deletions cut 0 bases from V and 8 bases from J, with 11 bases between. The CDR3 runs 13 residues. Germline V gene sequence: CDR1 SGHDT, CDR2 YYEEEE. In DNA form, the CDR3 reads TGTGCCAGCAGCTTGGTTCAGGGTAGCGGCTACACCTTC. The encoded protein is CASSLVQGSGYTF.

Of note for this clonotype: This clone may be a read error of a much larger clone one base away. The gene calls are TRBV12-3 or TRBV12-4 and TRBJ1-1, with D possibly TRBD1 on 6 matching bases. The CDR3 totals 14 residues. Here the CDR3 reads CAGSLRQGRTEAFF. CDR3 bases: TGTGCCGGCAGTTTGCGGCAGGGGCGGACTGAAGCTTTCTTT.

In this sample, this clonotype turned up a few times. The rearrangement joins TRBV10-3 to TRBJ2-4; TRBD1 matches 7 bases. Trimming took 7 bases from V and 13 from J; bases not matched to a gene: 7. The CDR3 sequence is 11 residues long. From germline, CDR1 is ENHRY and CDR2 SYGVKD. CDR3 nucleotide sequence: TGTGCCATCAACAGGGGTGGGGAGCAGTACTTC. It specifies CAINRGGEQYF.